This T cell receptor beta chain was retrieved from a study of neoadjuvant anti-PD-1 for oral cavity cancer. Overall study: Around day 43, patients without progression received a fourth nivolumab dose before surgery. The study's findings and limits: After neoadjuvant nivolumab, PBMC T cell clonality was significantly higher in non-responders than responders.

Germline assignment: CDR1 SGDLS and CDR2 YYNGEE. This CDR3 spans 15 amino acids. V dropped 3 bases and J dropped 2 bases, with 14 bases sitting between them. Time point denoted: after neoadjuvant nivolumab, at surgical resection. PBMCs were not maintained or expanded in culture before analysis. The data were produced by immunoSEQ multiplex PCR, yet TCRdb's version contains in-frame clones alone and is incomplete. The sample holds around 13,000 clones, roughly 69% seen once. In regard to this clone: Its target is unknown.

The receptor was isolated from a person aged 35-79 years with oral cavity squamous cell carcinoma. The chain couples TRBV9 to TRBJ2-5, with D possibly being TRBD2 (6 bases). The specimen comprised PBMCs, sampled after nivolumab (anti-PD-1) treatment. This chain's CDR3 is CASSEASVSQETQYF. CDR3 nucleotide sequence: TGTGCCAGCAGCGAGGCTAGCGTCTCACAAGAGACCCAGTACTTC.